Each of the 14 T cell receptor beta chains below was sequenced from the same sample in a study of blood T cell repertoires in COVID-19. TCRdb keeps only in-frame clones here, not all; method: immunoSEQ multiplex PCR. The sample gives around 250,000 clones, 88% of which show up once; about 2.9% is in the top ten. The sequencing input was PBMCs or T cells enriched from blood (not recorded which). These receptors all come from a woman aged 40 to 55 who had been exposed to COVID-19.

The gene calls are TRBV5-1 and TRBJ2-7; 8 nucleotides match TRBD2. Germline V CDR1 and CDR2: SGHRS, YFSETQ. CDR3 length: 16 residues. The CDR3 loop reads CASSLGLGDLASEQYV. The CDR3 DNA follows: TGTGCCAGCAGCTTGGGACTAGGGGACCTTGCTAGCGAGCAGTACGTC.

This chain connects TRBV12-3 or TRBV12-4 to TRBJ1-4; D gene unclear. Trimming took 8 bases from V and 5 from J, leaving 12 bases between them. The CDR3 length is 13 residues. CDR3 DNA: TGTGCCAGCTTCGAACGGTCGAATGAAAAACTGTTTTTT. It codes for CASFERSNEKLFF.

This chain joins TRBV25-1 and TRBJ1-5; D gene uncertain. The V end was cut by 3 bases, the J end by 0 bases, with 6 bases between. Per the germline V gene, CDR1 is MGHDK and CDR2 is SYGVNS. The CDR3 loop spans 14 amino acids. The CDR3: CASSDHYSNQPQHF. Written as DNA, the CDR3 is TGTGCCAGCAGTGACCACTATAGCAATCAGCCCCAGCATTTT.

This chain connects TRBV27 to TRBJ2-5; D unclear. The CDR3 has 13 amino acids. Trimming removed 5 bases at V and 0 bases at J, with 7 bases between. Germline CDR1 is MNHEY and CDR2 is SMNVEV (reference sequence). CDR3 DNA: TGTGCCAGCAGTCCCGCGAACCAAGAGACCCAGTACTTC. Protein sequence: CASSPANQETQYF.

The chain recombines TRBV12-3 or TRBV12-4 with TRBJ1-4; D may be TRBD1 (5 bases). V lost 9 bases to trimming and J lost 5 bases, with 13 bases between them. The CDR3 spans 13 residues. For the CDR3, the DNA is TGTGCCAGTCAAGGCCAGGGAAATGAAAAACTGTTTTTT. It encodes CASQGQGNEKLFF.

This clone has just a few counts. The chain links TRBV30 to TRBJ1-2; tentatively, D is TRBD1 (6 bases). Per germline, CDR1 GTSNPN and CDR2 SVGIG (reference sequence). V lost 4 bases and J lost 7, with 13 bases in between. This CDR3 region has 12 residues. DNA of the CDR3: TGTGCCTGGAACAGGGTGGCTAGTGGCTACACCTTC. Protein sequence: CAWNRVASGYTF.

The CDR3 spells CASSFTGTDYNEQFF. The CDR3 nucleotides read TGCGCCAGCAGCTTCACCGGGACAGATTACAATGAGCAGTTCTTC. This chain connects TRBV5-1 to TRBJ2-1, with 7 bases matching TRBD1. The CDR3 contains 15 residues. Germline CDR1 is SGHRS and CDR2 is YFSETQ. Germline trimming cut 2 bases from V and 4 bases from J; bases unmatched to any gene: 6.

This clone has just a few counts. The chain employs TRBV2 and TRBJ2-2; 12 bases match TRBD1. This CDR3 has 14 amino acids. Germline trimming cut 6 bases from V and 7 bases from J; bases unmatched to any gene: 3. Per germline, CDR1 SNHLY and CDR2 FYNNEI. The CDR3 region is CASRGQGANGELFF. As DNA, the CDR3 is TGTGCCAGCAGGGGACAGGGGGCAAACGGGGAGCTGTTTTTT.

The J gene is TRBJ1-3, the V gene TRBV2; no clear D. Trimming took 6 bases from V and 0 from J, leaving 18 bases between them. Germline loops: CDR1 SNHLY, CDR2 FYNNEI. The CDR3 runs 17 residues. CDR3 coding DNA: TGTGCCAGCAGACCAGAGGGCCCCCGCACCTCTGGAAACACCATATATTTT. As protein: CASRPEGPRTSGNTIYF.

The V and J genes are TRBV19 and TRBJ1-1, with 11 bases matching TRBD1. CDR1 and CDR2 from the germline V gene are LNHDA and SQIVND (reference sequence). The CDR3 spans 15 residues. V trimming: 7 bases; J trimming: 5 bases; junction bases outside the gene matches: 9. CDR3 nucleotide sequence: TGTGCCAGTATGGGGACAGGGGGTTGGGGAACTGAAGCTTTCTTT. Protein: CASMGTGGWGTEAFF.

This clone appeared once. The J gene is TRBJ2-1, the V gene TRBV6-5; the match to TRBD2 covers 9 bases. Germline assignment: CDR1 MNHEY and CDR2 SVGAGI. CDR3 length: 15 amino acids. Germline trimming cut 10 bases from V and 3 bases from J; bases unmatched to any gene: 10. Here the CDR3 DNA reads TGTGCCACGGGCCCCACGCGGGGGGGCTACAATGAGCAGTTCTTC. It codes for CATGPTRGGYNEQFF.

This sequence joins TRBV28 and TRBJ2-5; D is unclear. The germline gives CDR1 MDHEN, CDR2 SYDVKM. This CDR3 region has 13 residues. V lost 5 bases, J lost 5 bases, and 12 bases lay in between. The CDR3 here is CASSPMEKETQYF. CDR3 sequence (DNA): TGTGCCAGCAGTCCCATGGAGAAGGAGACCCAGTACTTC.

The chain carries TRBV7-6 and TRBJ1-1; maybe TRBD1 (6 bases). The CDR3 sequence is 13 residues long. Germline V gives CDR1 SGHVS, CDR2 FNYEAQ. V lost 1 base to trimming and J lost 10 bases, with 13 bases between them. The CDR3 region is CASSLDLQGIAFF. CDR3 coding DNA: TGTGCCAGCAGCTTAGATCTTCAGGGGATAGCTTTCTTT.

The chain employs TRBV7-6 and TRBJ2-5; 8 bases are a match to TRBD2. The V segment lost 0 bases and the J segment 2 bases; nucleotides outside the gene matches: 8. The CDR3 covers 17 residues. Germline values: CDR1 SGHVS, CDR2 FNYEAQ. The CDR3 DNA follows: TGTGCCAGCAGCTTAGCTGCCGGACTAGCTCCGCAAGAGACCCAGTACTTC. This encodes CASSLAAGLAPQETQYF.